This TCR beta chain comes out of a study of blood T cell repertoires in COVID-19. Overall study context: Acute-phase and convalescent COVID-19 samples originated in the United States, Italy and Spain.

Germline V gene sequence: CDR1 MGHRA, CDR2 YSYEKL. The ends were cut back, 4 bases at V and 3 bases at J, with 15 bases in the middle. The CDR3 runs 15 residues. Study processing details: Estimation of nucleated cell counts was performed using reference gene primer amplification. Produced via immunoSEQ multiplex PCR; TCRdb's table is partial and in-frame only. The V and J calls and clone size come from that table; D and trimming were worked out from the DNA. The table lists roughly 250,000 clones, about 91% of them singletons. The sample taken for sequencing was peripheral blood. The genes are TRBV4-1 and TRBJ1-1; maybe TRBD1 (5 bases). The sequence was obtained from a person in their late teens or twenties with COVID-19, enrolled during active disease. CDR3 region: CASSLPSGGHTEAFF. CDR3 sequence (DNA): TGCGCCAGCAGCCTACCTTCGGGGGGACACACTGAAGCTTTCTTT.